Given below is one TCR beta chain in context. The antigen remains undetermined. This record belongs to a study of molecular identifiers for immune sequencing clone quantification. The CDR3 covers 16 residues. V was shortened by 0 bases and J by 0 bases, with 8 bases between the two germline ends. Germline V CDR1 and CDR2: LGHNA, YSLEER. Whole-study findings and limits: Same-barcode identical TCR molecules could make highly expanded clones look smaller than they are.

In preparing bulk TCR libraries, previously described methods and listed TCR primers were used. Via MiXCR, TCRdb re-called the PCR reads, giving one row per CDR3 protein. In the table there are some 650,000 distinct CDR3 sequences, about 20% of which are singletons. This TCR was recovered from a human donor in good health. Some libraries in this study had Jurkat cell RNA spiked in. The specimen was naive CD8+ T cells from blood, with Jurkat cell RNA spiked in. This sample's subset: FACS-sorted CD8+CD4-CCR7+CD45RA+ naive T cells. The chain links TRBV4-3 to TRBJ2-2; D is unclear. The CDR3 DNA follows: TGCGCCAGCAGCCAAGATGGCGATACGAACACCGGGGAGCTGTTTTTT. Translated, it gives CASSQDGDTNTGELFF.